The 5 T cell receptor beta chains given below trace back to one sample, sequenced in a study of blood T cell repertoires in COVID-19. The assay was immunoSEQ multiplex PCR, and TCRdb's table has in-frame clones only and misses some. Among some 270,000 clones listed, about 87% were seen once. Sequenced: PBMCs or T cells enriched from blood (not recorded which). The receptors were gathered from a woman aged 40 to 50 who had been exposed to COVID-19.

This clone has only one observation. CDR3 in DNA: TGTGCCAGCAGCTTCGACTACGGAGGGTATGGCTACACCTTC. Encoded protein: CASSFDYGGYGYTF. The chain employs TRBV7-9 and TRBJ1-2; no clear D gene. Trimming took off 3 bases at V and 5 bases at J, with 13 bases between the two ends. The CDR3 runs to 14 residues. The germline CDR1 and CDR2 sequences are SEHNR and FQNEAQ (reference sequence).

The V gene is TRBV27, the J gene TRBJ2-2; tentatively, D is TRBD1 (6 bases). The CDR3 is 14 residues long. CDR1 is MNHEY, CDR2 SMNVEV, per germline (reference sequence). Trimming removed 6 bases from V and 0 bases from J, with 8 bases in between. Written as DNA, the CDR3 is TGTGCCAGCAGAGGACAGACGAACACCGGGGAGCTGTTTTTT. This translates into CASRGQTNTGELFF.

The chain recombines TRBV2 with TRBJ2-3; 9 nucleotides match TRBD1. The CDR3 covers 16 residues. Germline CDR1 is SNHLY and CDR2 is FYNNEI. J gave up 3 bases and V 3 bases, and 7 bases lay outside the gene matches. CDR3 in DNA: TGTGCCAGCAGTGACTTGGGGACAGGGATAACAGATACGCAGTATTTT. Translation gives CASSDLGTGITDTQYF. Full variable domain (remainder filled in from reference TRBV2 and TRBJ2-3): EPEVTQTPSHQVTQMGQEVILRCVPISNHLYFYWYRQILGQKVEFLVSFYNNEISEKSEIFDDQFSVERPDGSNFTLKIRSTKLEDSAMYFCASSDLGTGITDTQYFGPGTRLTVL.

The chain links TRBV30 to TRBJ2-1; D is ambiguous. The germline gives CDR1 GTSNPN, CDR2 SVGIG (reference sequence). V shed 2 bases and J shed 8 bases, with 10 bases lying between them. The length of the CDR3 is 12 residues. This CDR3 reads CAWSPQRDEQFF. CDR3 DNA: TGTGCCTGGAGTCCCCAACGAGATGAGCAGTTCTTC.

V usage is TRBV19 and J usage is TRBJ2-2; 9 nucleotides line up with TRBD1. The V gene's germline CDR1 is LNHDA and CDR2 SQIVND (reference sequence). V was clipped by 7 bases and J by 3 bases; unmatched bases: 15. This CDR3 has 18 residues. The CDR3 sequence: CASTRGLTGGAYTGELFF. In DNA, the CDR3 is TGTGCCAGTACTCGGGGCCTTACAGGGGGCGCTTACACCGGGGAGCTGTTTTTT.